The sequence of this TCR beta chain was determined in a study of early T cells in non-severe SARS-CoV-2 infection. The CDR3 is 12 residues long. Trimming removed 3 bases at V and 2 bases at J, with 6 bases between. Germline V gives CDR1 DFQATT, CDR2 SNEGSKA (reference sequence). Individual cDNA molecules each received unique molecular identifiers attached to them. TCRdb fed the 5' RACE reads into MiXCR, producing one record per CDR3 protein. This sample yields fewer than 60,000 distinct CDR3 sequences, of which about 4.6% are seen a single time; about 6% belongs to the top ten. This clonotype was recorded at least ten times.

The V and J genes are TRBV20-1 and TRBJ2-3, with no clear D. The sample was whole blood. This sequence originates from an adult who was a healthcare worker with PCR-confirmed SARS-CoV-2 infection or an uninfected control (not recorded which). The CDR3 DNA sequence: TGCAGTGCTAGGGGGAACACAGATACGCAGTATTTT. This codes for CSARGNTDTQYF.